This T cell receptor beta chain was retrieved from a study of blood T cell repertoires in COVID-19. Looking at the study overall: Both acute and convalescent COVID-19 samples were obtained from the United States, Italy and Spain.

The protocol was immunoSEQ multiplex PCR, while the TCRdb copy is restricted to in-frame clones and leaves out a portion. In the table there are 300,000 to 450,000 clones, more than 70% of which are singletons. This clonotype was obtained from an older woman with COVID-19, enrolled during active disease. Sample: peripheral blood.

This CDR3 reads CASSFREGYEQYF. For the CDR3, the DNA is TGTGCCAGCAGCTTCAGGGAGGGCTACGAGCAGTACTTC. The chain links TRBV7-9 to TRBJ2-7, with 7 bases aligning to TRBD2. The CDR3 has 13 amino acids. CDR1 and CDR2 from the germline V gene are SEHNR and FQNEAQ (reference sequence). J gave up 3 bases and V 3 bases, and 2 bases lay outside the gene matches. Drawing the rest from reference TRBV7-9 and TRBJ2-7, the complete variable domain is DTGVSQNPRHKITKRGQNVTFRCDPISEHNRLYWYRQTLGQGPEFLTYFQNEAQLEKSRLLSDRFSAERPKGSFSTLEIQRTEQGDSAMYLCASSFREGYEQYFGPGTRLTVT.